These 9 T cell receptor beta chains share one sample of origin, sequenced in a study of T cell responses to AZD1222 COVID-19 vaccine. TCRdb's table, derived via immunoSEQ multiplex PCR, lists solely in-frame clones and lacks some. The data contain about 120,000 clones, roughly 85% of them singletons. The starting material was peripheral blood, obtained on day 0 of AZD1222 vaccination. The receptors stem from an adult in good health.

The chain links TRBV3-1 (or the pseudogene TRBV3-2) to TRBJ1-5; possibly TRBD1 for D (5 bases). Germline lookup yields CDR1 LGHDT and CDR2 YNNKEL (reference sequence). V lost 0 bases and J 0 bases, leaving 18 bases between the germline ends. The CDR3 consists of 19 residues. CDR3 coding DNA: TGTGCCAGCAGCCAAGATCCAGCAGGGACCCCCTATAGCAATCAGCCCCAGCATTTT. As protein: CASSQDPAGTPYSNQPQHF.

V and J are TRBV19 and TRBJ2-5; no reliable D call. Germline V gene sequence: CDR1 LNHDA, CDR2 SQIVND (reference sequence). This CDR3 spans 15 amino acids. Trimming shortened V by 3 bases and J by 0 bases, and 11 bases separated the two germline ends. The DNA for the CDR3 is TGTGCCAGTAGTATGAGCGTGGGGTACCAAGAGACCCAGTACTTC. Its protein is CASSMSVGYQETQYF.

The CDR3 DNA reads TGTGCCAGCAGTACGCACCCGGGACGGGCAGCCTATGGCTACACCTTC. Protein: CASSTHPGRAAYGYTF. The chain couples TRBV28 to TRBJ1-2, with a possible D match to TRBD1 (5 bases). This CDR3 has 16 amino acids. The germline gives CDR1 MDHEN, CDR2 SYDVKM. V lost 5 bases, J lost 4 bases, and 20 bases lay in between.

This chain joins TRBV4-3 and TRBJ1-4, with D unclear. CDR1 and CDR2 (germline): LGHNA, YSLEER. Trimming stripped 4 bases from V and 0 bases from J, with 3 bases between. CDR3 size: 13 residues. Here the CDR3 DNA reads TGCGCCAGCAGCCCCACAACTAATGAAAAACTGTTTTTT. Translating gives CASSPTTNEKLFF.

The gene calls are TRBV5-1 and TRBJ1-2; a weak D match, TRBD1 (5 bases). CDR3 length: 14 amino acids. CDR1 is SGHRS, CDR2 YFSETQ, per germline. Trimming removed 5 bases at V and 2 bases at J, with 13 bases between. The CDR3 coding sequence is TGCGCCAGCAGACAGGAACTGACCAACTATGGCTACACCTTC. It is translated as CASRQELTNYGYTF.

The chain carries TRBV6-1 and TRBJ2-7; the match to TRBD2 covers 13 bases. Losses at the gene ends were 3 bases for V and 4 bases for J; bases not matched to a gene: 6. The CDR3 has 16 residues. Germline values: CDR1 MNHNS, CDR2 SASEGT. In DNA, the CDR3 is TGTGCCAGCAGTGACGACGGACTAGCGGGGGTATACGAGCAGTACTTC. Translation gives CASSDDGLAGVYEQYF.

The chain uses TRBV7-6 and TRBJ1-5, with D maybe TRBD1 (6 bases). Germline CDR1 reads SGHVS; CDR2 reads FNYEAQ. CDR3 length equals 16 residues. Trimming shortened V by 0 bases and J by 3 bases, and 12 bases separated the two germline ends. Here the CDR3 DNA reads TGTGCCAGCAGCTTAGCCTCTGGACAGACCAATCAGCCCCAGCATTTT. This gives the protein CASSLASGQTNQPQHF.

The CDR3 nucleotides are TGTGCCAGCAGTGATGGACAGGGTTTAAGTCAGCCCCAGCATTTT. This sequence encodes CASSDGQGLSQPQHF. The chain recombines TRBV2 with TRBJ1-5; 8 bases match TRBD1. The CDR3 extends over 15 amino acids. Losses at the gene ends were 3 bases for V and 6 bases for J; bases not matched to a gene: 7. Germline CDR1 and CDR2: SNHLY and FYNNEI. Full variable domain (remainder filled in from reference TRBV2 and TRBJ1-5): EPEVTQTPSHQVTQMGQEVILRCVPISNHLYFYWYRQILGQKVEFLVSFYNNEISEKSEIFDDQFSVERPDGSNFTLKIRSTKLEDSAMYFCASSDGQGLSQPQHFGDGTRLSIL.

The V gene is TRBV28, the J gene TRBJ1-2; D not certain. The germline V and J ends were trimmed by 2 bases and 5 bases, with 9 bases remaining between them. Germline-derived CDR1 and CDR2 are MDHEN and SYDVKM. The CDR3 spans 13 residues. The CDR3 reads CASSLRLGYGYTF. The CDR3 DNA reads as TGTGCCAGCAGTTTAAGGCTTGGGTATGGCTACACCTTC.